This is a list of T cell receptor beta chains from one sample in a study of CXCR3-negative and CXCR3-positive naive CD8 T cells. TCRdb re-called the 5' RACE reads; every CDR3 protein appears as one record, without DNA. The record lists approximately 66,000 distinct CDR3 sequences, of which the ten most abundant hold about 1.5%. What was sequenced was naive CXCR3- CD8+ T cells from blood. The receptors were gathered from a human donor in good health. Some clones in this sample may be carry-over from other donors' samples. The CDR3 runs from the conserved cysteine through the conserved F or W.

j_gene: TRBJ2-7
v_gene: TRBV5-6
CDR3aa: CASSLSGRNPYEQYF

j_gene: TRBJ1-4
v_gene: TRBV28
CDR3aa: CASIKGGKLFF

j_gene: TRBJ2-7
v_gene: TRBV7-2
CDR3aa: CASSLATFEDREGEQYF

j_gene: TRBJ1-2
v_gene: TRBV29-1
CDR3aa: CSVEFAGGDGYTF

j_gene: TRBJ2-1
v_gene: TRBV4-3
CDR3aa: CASSQMPGASGVDEQFF

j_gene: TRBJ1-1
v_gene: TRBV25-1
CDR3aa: CATVGGRRNTEAFF

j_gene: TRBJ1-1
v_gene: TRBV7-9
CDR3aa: CASSLDSTEAFF

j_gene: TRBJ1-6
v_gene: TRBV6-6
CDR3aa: CASSFMLLDRGELNSPLHF

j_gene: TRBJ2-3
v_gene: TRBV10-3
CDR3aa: CAISESVAGEGDTQYF

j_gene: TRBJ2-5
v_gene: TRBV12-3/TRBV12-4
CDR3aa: CASGDLAGGRRQYF

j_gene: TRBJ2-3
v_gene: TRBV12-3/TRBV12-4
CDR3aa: CASSLWVTDTQYF

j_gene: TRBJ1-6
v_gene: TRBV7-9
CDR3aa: CASSLPAGRYSPLHF

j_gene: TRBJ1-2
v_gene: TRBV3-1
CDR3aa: CASSGGDYYGYTF

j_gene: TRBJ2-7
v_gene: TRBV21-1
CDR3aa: CASSPPGTAASSYEQYF

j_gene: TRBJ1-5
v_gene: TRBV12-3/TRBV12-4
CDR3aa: CASRGRDHSNQPQHF

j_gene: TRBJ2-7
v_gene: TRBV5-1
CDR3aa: CASSRWGYEQYF

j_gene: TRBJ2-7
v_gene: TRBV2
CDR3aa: CASSDGVYEQYF

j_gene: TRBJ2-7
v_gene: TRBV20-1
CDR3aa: CSARYLERERQYF

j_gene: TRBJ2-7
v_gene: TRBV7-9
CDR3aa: CASSSPEGLPSYEQYF

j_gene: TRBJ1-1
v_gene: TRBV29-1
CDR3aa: CSLDGRNTEAFF

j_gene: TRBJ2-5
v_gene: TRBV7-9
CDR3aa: CASSLTSAGETQYF

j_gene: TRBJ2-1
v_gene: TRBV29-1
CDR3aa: CSVTPGQGPYNEQFF

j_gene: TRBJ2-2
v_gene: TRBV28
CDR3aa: CASSLVGDTGELFF

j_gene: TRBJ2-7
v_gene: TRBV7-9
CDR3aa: CASSSPDTSPYEQYF

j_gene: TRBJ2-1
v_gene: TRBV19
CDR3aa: CASSIGGSNNEQFF

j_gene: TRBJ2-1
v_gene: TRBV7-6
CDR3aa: CASSLGDEQFF

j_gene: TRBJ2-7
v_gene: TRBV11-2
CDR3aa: CASSLELADTYEQYF

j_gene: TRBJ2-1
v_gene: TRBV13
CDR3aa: CASSTRTSENNEQFF

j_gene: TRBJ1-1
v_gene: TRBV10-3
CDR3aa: CAISEDTPNTEAFF

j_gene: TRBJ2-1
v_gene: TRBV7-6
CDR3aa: CASSFDSGQIYNEQFF

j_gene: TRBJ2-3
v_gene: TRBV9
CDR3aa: CASRAGTGSDTQYF

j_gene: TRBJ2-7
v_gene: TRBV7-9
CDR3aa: CASSKGAVEQYF

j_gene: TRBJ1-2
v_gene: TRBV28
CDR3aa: CASSQDPSRSVYGYTF

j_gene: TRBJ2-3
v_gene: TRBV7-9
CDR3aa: CASSISGGSTDTQYF

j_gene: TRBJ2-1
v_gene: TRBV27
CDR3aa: CASSHRGLDDEQFF

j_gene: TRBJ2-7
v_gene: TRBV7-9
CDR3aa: CASSLGPSQKSYEQYF

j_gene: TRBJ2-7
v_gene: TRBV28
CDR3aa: CASSSLKPGQGREQYF

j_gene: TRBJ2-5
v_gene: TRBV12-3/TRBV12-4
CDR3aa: CASSPPSGQAQETQYF

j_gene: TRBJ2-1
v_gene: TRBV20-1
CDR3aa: CSARDLGTSGSSGSYNEQFF

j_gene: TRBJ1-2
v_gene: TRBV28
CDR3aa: CASSTRVGVDYGYTF

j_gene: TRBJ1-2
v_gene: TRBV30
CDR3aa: CAWSTLLRQRYGYTF

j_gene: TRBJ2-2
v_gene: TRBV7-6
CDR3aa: CASSLVIPTLNTGELFF

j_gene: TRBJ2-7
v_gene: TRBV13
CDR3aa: CASSLGVRTQQYF

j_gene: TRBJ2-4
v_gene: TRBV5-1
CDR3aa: CASSLAGLAGKAKNIQYF